This record covers a single T cell receptor (beta chain). Germline is not matched at one junction end, which may reflect a read error. Per the germline V gene, CDR1 is ENHRY and CDR2 is SYGVKD. The CDR3 has 13 amino acids. This record belongs to a study of shared clonotypes between healthy human individuals. Naivety among CD8 cells was defined by CD45RO negativity and positive CCR7 selection, thereby excluding terminally differentiated effector memory CD45RA+ cells. Each subset's genomic DNA was shared equally among a number of immunoSEQ plates. The table came from immunoSEQ multiplex PCR; TCRdb's copy has only in-frame clones and leaves some out. The sample yields some 2 million clones, roughly 94% seen once.

Sequenced material: naive CD8+ T cells sorted from blood. The sequence was obtained from a man aged 18 to 29 in good health. V and J are TRBV10-3 and TRBJ2-7, with D uncertain. CDR3 amino acids: CASSRTHSYEQYF. CDR3 nucleotide sequence: TGTGCCAGCAGTAGGACCCACTCCTACGAGCAGTACTTC.